These 27 T cell receptor beta chains were all obtained from the same sample, sequenced in a study of a mutant IDH1 vaccine in newly diagnosed glioma. These receptors lack a known antigen. Time point in this sample: week 11, during vaccination. Doses consisted of 300 ug of mutant IDH1 20-mer peptide each, paired with topical imiquimod. The repertoire was sequenced with immunoSEQ multiplex PCR; TCRdb's copy has only in-frame clones and lacks some. The data hold some 120,000 clones, with around 80% observed a single time. The sequencing used PBMCs, collected from a glioma patient whose treatment included an IDH1 peptide vaccine. All receptors come from a middle-aged man with glioma.

This chain connects TRBV7-2 to TRBJ2-5; 7 bases match TRBD2. The CDR3 sequence is 14 residues long. V shed 0 bases, J shed 5 bases, and the junction held 3 bases outside the gene matches. CDR1 SGHTA and CDR2 FQGNSA come from the germline V gene. CDR3 nucleotides: TGTGCCAGCAGCTTAGCGGGGGAGGGGGAGACCCAGTACTTC. Translated, it gives CASSLAGEGETQYF.

CDR3 DNA: TGTGCCAGTAATCCCCTAGCGGGAGGAGGCACCGGGGAGCTGTTTTTT. Translated, it gives CASNPLAGGGTGELFF. The chain uses TRBV19 and TRBJ2-2, with 11 bases aligning to TRBD2. The ends lost 7 bases at V and 4 bases at J; junction bases unmatched: 8. There are 16 residues in the CDR3. In germline, CDR1 is LNHDA, CDR2 SQIVND (reference sequence).

The CDR3 protein is CASSFTTGFNYGYTF. The DNA of the CDR3 is TGTGCCAGCAGCTTCACCACAGGATTTAACTATGGCTACACCTTC. The V call is TRBV7-9, the J call TRBJ1-2; perhaps TRBD1 as D (5 bases). CDR3 length: 15 residues. V was clipped by 3 bases and J by 1 base, with 12 bases between them. CDR1 is SEHNR, CDR2 FQNEAQ, per germline (reference sequence).

The chain has TRBV4-3 and TRBJ2-3, with a weak D call TRBD1 (6 bases). The length of the CDR3 is 15 residues. The germline gives CDR1 LGHNA, CDR2 YSLEER. V lost 2 bases and J lost 4, with 13 bases in between. The CDR3 region is CASSQTTHRADTQYF. The CDR3 DNA follows: TGCGCCAGCAGCCAAACGACCCACAGGGCAGATACGCAGTATTTT.

The V and J genes are TRBV9 and TRBJ1-4; TRBD1 agrees at 9 bases. The CDR3 sequence is 13 residues long. V shed 3 bases, J shed 11 bases, and the junction held 5 bases outside the gene matches. From germline, CDR1 is SGDLS and CDR2 YYNGEE. In nucleotides, the CDR3 is TGTGCCAGCAGCGCAGGGACAGGGAGGAAACTGTTTTTT. Its protein product is CASSAGTGRKLFF.

This clone is classed as medium-sized (0.01 to 0.1%). V gene TRBV4-2 combines with J gene TRBJ2-2; D is possibly TRBD1 (6 bases). The CDR3 is 13 amino acids. Germline-derived CDR1 and CDR2 are LGHNA and YNFKEQ. Between the trimmed V and J ends, which lost 6 bases and 4 bases, there was a span of 9 bases. CDR3 DNA: TGTGCCAGCAGTACAGGGAGCACCGGGGAGCTGTTTTTT. Translating gives CASSTGSTGELFF.

A word on this clone: The germline gene is not matched at one end of the junction; a read error may be the cause. The chain carries TRBV5-4 and TRBJ2-7; a weak D match, TRBD1 (6 bases). The CDR3 loop spans 16 amino acids. Germline lookup yields CDR1 SGHNT and CDR2 YYREEE (reference sequence). The CDR3 DNA reads as TGCGCCAGCAGCCAAGAGGCTAACAGGGCTGAATACGAGCAGTACTTC. This gives the protein CASSQEANRAEYEQYF.

The chain has TRBV15 and TRBJ2-1; tentative D call: TRBD1 (6 bases). This CDR3 region has 17 residues. The germline V gene has CDR1 LNHNV and CDR2 YYDKDF (reference sequence). Between the trimmed V and J ends, which lost 0 bases and 4 bases, there was a span of 16 bases. CDR3 sequence reads: CATSRERGRGLYNEQFF. The CDR3 DNA is TGTGCCACCAGCAGAGAACGGGGCAGGGGCCTTTACAATGAGCAGTTCTTC. The complete variable domain, with remaining parts taken from reference TRBV15 and TRBJ2-1, reads DAMVIQNPRYQVTQFGKPVTLSCSQTLNHNVMYWYQQKSSQAPKLLFHYYDKDFNNEADTPDNFQSRRPNTSFCFLDIRSPGLGDTAMYLCATSRERGRGLYNEQFFGPGTRLTVL.

This clone was observed a few times. V usage is TRBV4-3 and J usage is TRBJ1-4; 8 nucleotides match TRBD1. Trimming removed 0 bases from V and 7 bases from J; junction bases left unmatched: 10. This CDR3 region has 17 residues. Germline loops: CDR1 LGHNA, CDR2 YSLEER. CDR3 sequence: CASSQDGGQGFREKLFF. Here the CDR3 DNA reads TGCGCCAGCAGCCAAGATGGAGGACAGGGATTTCGTGAAAAACTGTTTTTT.

The rearrangement joins TRBV7-9 to TRBJ2-1; D tentatively reads TRBD1 or TRBD2 (7 bases each). This CDR3 spans 14 amino acids. The germline gives CDR1 SEHNR, CDR2 FQNEAQ (reference sequence). V was clipped by 4 bases and J by 5 bases, with 12 bases between them. The CDR3, as DNA: TGTGCCAGCAGCTGGGGGGGACAGAACAATGAGCAGTTCTTC. This encodes CASSWGGQNNEQFF.

V gene TRBV6-1 combines with J gene TRBJ1-5, with a tentative D call TRBD1 (5 bases). This CDR3 contains 14 residues. CDR1 and CDR2 from the germline V gene are MNHNS and SASEGT. Trimming removed 8 bases at V and 1 base at J, with 12 bases between. The CDR3 DNA reads as TGTGCCAGCGGGACGGAACCGAGCAATCAGCCCCAGCATTTT. This sequence encodes CASGTEPSNQPQHF.

The gene calls are TRBV4-3 and TRBJ1-1; unclear D gene. Looked up from germline, CDR1 is LGHNA and CDR2 is YSLEER. This CDR3 contains 14 residues. Trimming cost V 4 bases and J 1 base, with 10 bases left between them. The CDR3 sequence is CASSPTDWNTEAFF. CDR3 nucleotides: TGCGCCAGCAGCCCTACGGACTGGAACACTGAAGCTTTCTTT.

The gene calls are TRBV28 and TRBJ2-5, with D hard to call. This CDR3 contains 12 residues. With 1 base removed from V and 7 bases from J, the gap between germline ends came to 7 bases. CDR1 MDHEN and CDR2 SYDVKM come from the germline V gene. CDR3 sequence (DNA): TGTGCCAGCAGTTTATCCCTGGGGACCCAGTACTTC. Protein sequence: CASSLSLGTQYF.

This chain joins TRBV7-6 and TRBJ1-5; 9 positions agree with TRBD1. The CDR3 runs 17 residues. Germline V lookup: CDR1 SGHVS, CDR2 FNYEAQ. Trimming at V came to 1 base and at J to 5 bases, leaving 9 bases not matched to a gene. The CDR3 DNA follows: TGTGCCAGCAGCTTAGTGGGGGACAGGGAACAGGATCAGCCCCAGCATTTT. Its translation is CASSLVGDREQDQPQHF. Using reference TRBV7-6 and TRBJ1-5 for the parts outside the CDR3, the full variable domain is GAGVSQSPRYKVTKRGQDVALRCDPISGHVSLYWYRQALGQGPEFLTYFNYEAQQDKSGLPNDRFSAERPEGSISTLTIQRTEQRDSAMYRCASSLVGDREQDQPQHFGDGTRLSIL.

This chain joins TRBV6-4 and TRBJ1-2, with D perhaps matching TRBD1 (5 bases). Trimming stripped 3 bases from V and 4 bases from J, with 12 bases between. CDR3 length equals 14 residues. The V gene's germline CDR1 is MRHNA and CDR2 SNTAGT. The CDR3 sequence: CASSEGGTLYGYTF. CDR3 DNA: TGTGCCAGCAGTGAGGGAGGGACCCTCTATGGCTACACCTTC.

This clone was observed a single time. The chain recombines TRBV18 with TRBJ2-5, with 11 bases fitting TRBD2. Germline CDR1 reads KGHSH; CDR2 reads LQKENI. J gave up 5 bases and V 1 base, and 12 bases lay outside the gene matches. There are 18 residues in the CDR3. Here the CDR3 reads CASSPLKTSGTFRETQYF. As DNA, the CDR3 is TGTGCCAGCTCACCACTAAAGACTAGCGGGACCTTCCGGGAGACCCAGTACTTC. Variable domain in full (rest from reference TRBV18 and TRBJ2-5): NAGVMQNPRHLVRRRGQEARLRCSPMKGHSHVYWYRQLPEEGLKFMVYLQKENIIDESGMPKERFSAEFPKEGPSILRIQQVVRGDSAAYFCASSPLKTSGTFRETQYFGPGTRLLVL.

V is TRBV5-1 and J is TRBJ2-3; D is perhaps TRBD1 or TRBD2 (6 bases each). The ends were cut back, 4 bases at V and 7 bases at J, with 16 bases in the middle. Germline CDR1 is SGHRS and CDR2 is YFSETQ. This CDR3 has 14 amino acids. CDR3 protein: CASSGGPGGNTQYF. The CDR3 nucleotides read TGCGCCAGCAGCGGGGGGCCTGGTGGGAATACGCAGTATTTT.

The chain is built from TRBV11-2 and TRBJ1-1; TRBD1 is a possible D gene (5 bases). Trimming cost V 1 base and J 4 bases, with 10 bases left between them. Germline values: CDR1 SGHAT, CDR2 FQNNGV. The CDR3 is 14 residues long. The CDR3 region is CASSLGGRSTEAFF. The CDR3 DNA follows: TGTGCCAGCAGCTTAGGGGGCAGGAGCACTGAAGCTTTCTTT.

In this sample, this clone turned up a few times. The V gene is TRBV15, the J gene TRBJ1-4, with 10 bases lining up with TRBD1. J was trimmed by 5 bases and V by 8 bases; bases with no gene match: 5. Germline lookup yields CDR1 LNHNV and CDR2 YYDKDF (reference sequence). The CDR3 is 14 residues long. CDR3 loop: CATAPGQGNEKLFF. CDR3 in DNA: TGTGCCACCGCACCGGGACAGGGGAATGAAAAACTGTTTTTT.

The chain has TRBV19 and TRBJ1-6, with TRBD1 identical over 9 bases. Trimming took 6 bases from V and 5 from J; bases not matched to a gene: 8. Germline V gene lookup returns CDR1 LNHDA and CDR2 SQIVND (reference sequence). CDR3 length: 16 amino acids. CDR3 region: CASSRVQGADNSPLHF. In DNA, the CDR3 is TGTGCCAGTAGCAGGGTACAGGGGGCGGATAATTCACCCCTCCACTTT.

The rearrangement uses TRBV27 and TRBJ2-7, with D perhaps being TRBD1 or TRBD2 (5 bases each). V gave up 4 bases and J gave up 2 bases, with 12 bases separating them. The CDR3 is 14 residues long. Per germline, CDR1 MNHEY and CDR2 SMNVEV (reference sequence). CDR3 protein: CASSSGAAPYEQYF. The CDR3 bases are TGTGCCAGCAGTTCCGGGGCCGCTCCCTACGAGCAGTACTTC.

The rearrangement links TRBV4-3 to TRBJ2-3, with 8 bases lining up with TRBD2. Germline loops: CDR1 LGHNA, CDR2 YSLEER. The CDR3 extends over 13 amino acids. V lost 2 bases, J lost 8 bases, and 3 bases stayed unmatched. The CDR3 DNA reads TGCGCCAGCAGCCAACACCGGGAGGGTACGCAGTATTTT. This gives the protein CASSQHREGTQYF.

This clone was found a few times. V is TRBV10-3 and J is TRBJ1-1, with a possible D match to TRBD1 (6 bases). The germline V gene encodes CDR1 ENHRY and CDR2 SYGVKD. The CDR3 length is 13 residues. V was clipped by 11 bases and J by 0 bases, with 13 bases between them. The CDR3 DNA follows: TGTGCCTCCGGACAGTCCCTGAACACTGAAGCTTTCTTT. Protein sequence: CASGQSLNTEAFF.

The chain's CDR3 is CASSSSPGQGLSYEQYF. DNA for the CDR3: TGTGCCAGCAGTTCCTCCCCTGGACAGGGGCTTTCCTACGAGCAGTACTTC. The chain combines TRBV28 with TRBJ2-7; TRBD1 aligns across 9 bases. The CDR3 has 17 residues. With V trimmed by 4 bases and J by 1 base, 11 bases remained unmatched. Germline values: CDR1 MDHEN, CDR2 SYDVKM.

The rearrangement links TRBV5-6 to TRBJ1-6; TRBD1 matches 10 bases. The germline V gene encodes CDR1 SGHDT and CDR2 YYEEEE. The ends lost 4 bases at V and 10 bases at J; junction bases unmatched: 5. The CDR3 is made up of 14 amino acids. Here the CDR3 reads CASSAGQGNSPLHF. CDR3 sequence (DNA): TGTGCCAGCAGCGCGGGACAGGGGAACTCACCCCTCCACTTT. Based on the CDR3 plus reference TRBV5-6 and TRBJ1-6, the full variable domain is DAGVTQSPTHLIKTRGQQVTLRCSPKSGHDTVSWYQQALGQGPQFIFQYYEEEERQRGNFPDRFSGHQFPNYSSELNVNALLLGDSALYLCASSAGQGNSPLHFGNGTRLTVT.

This clone was recorded only once. This chain uses TRBV7-2 with TRBJ1-1; unclear D gene. There are 16 residues in the CDR3. V was pared by 1 base and J by 2 bases, with 14 bases between. Germline loops: CDR1 SGHTA, CDR2 FQGNSA. The CDR3 DNA follows: TGTGCCAGCAGCTTAGTTTTGGCCCCTGGCAACACTGAAGCTTTCTTT. Encoded protein: CASSLVLAPGNTEAFF.

This sequence joins TRBV2 and TRBJ2-3; D is perhaps TRBD1 (5 bases). The length of the CDR3 is 13 residues. V was cut by 4 bases and J by 6 bases, with 11 bases left in between. Germline CDR1 reads SNHLY; CDR2 reads FYNNEI. The CDR3 nucleotides are TGTGCCAGCAGTGCACTATACAGGGATACGCAGTATTTT. Protein product: CASSALYRDTQYF.